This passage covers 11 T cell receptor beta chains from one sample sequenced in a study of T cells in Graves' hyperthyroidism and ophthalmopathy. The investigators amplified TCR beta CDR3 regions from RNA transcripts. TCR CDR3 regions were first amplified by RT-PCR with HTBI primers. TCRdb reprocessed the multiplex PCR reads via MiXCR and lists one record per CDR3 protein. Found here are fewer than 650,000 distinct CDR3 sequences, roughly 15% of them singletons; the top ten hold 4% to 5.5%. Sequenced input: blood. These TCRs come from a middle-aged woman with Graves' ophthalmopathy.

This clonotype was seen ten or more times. CDR3 DNA: TGTGCCATCAGACAGGGGAGGGATCAGCCCCAGCATTTT. As protein: CAIRQGRDQPQHF. The chain combines TRBV10-3 with TRBJ1-5; 7 bases agree with TRBD1. Germline-derived CDR1 and CDR2 are ENHRY and SYGVKD. The CDR3 totals 13 residues. The V segment lost 6 bases and the J segment 5 bases; nucleotides outside the gene matches: 4.

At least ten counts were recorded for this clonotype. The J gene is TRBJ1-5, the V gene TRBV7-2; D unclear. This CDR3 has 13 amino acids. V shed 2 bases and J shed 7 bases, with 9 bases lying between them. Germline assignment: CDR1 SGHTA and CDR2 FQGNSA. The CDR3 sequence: CASSLSQGQPQHF. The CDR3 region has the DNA TGTGCCAGCAGCTTATCTCAAGGGCAGCCCCAGCATTTT.

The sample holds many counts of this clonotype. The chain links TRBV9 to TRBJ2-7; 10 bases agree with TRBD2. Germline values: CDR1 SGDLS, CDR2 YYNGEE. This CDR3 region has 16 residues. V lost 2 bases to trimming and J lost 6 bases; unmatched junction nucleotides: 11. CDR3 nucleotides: TGTGCCAGCAGCGTTCAGTGGCTAGCGGGAGTTTCCGAGCAGTACTTC. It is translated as CASSVQWLAGVSEQYF.

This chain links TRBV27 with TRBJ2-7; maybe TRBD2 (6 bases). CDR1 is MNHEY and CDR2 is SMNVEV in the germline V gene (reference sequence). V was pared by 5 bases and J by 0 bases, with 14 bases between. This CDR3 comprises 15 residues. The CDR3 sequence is CASSPLGGNSYEQYF. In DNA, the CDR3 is TGTGCCAGCAGTCCCCTCGGCGGGAACTCCTACGAGCAGTACTTC.

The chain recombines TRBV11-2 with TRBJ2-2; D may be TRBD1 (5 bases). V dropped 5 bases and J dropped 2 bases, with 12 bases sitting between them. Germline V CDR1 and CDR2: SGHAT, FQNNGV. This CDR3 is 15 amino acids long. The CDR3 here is CASSTRQINTGELFF. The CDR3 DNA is TGTGCCAGCAGCACACGACAGATTAACACCGGGGAGCTGTTTTTT.

The CDR3 sequence: CASSQDPQGRGQPQHF. CDR3 DNA: TGCGCCAGCAGCCAAGATCCTCAGGGGAGGGGTCAGCCCCAGCATTTT. The chain carries TRBV4-1 and TRBJ1-5; tentative D call: TRBD1 (6 bases). CDR3 length equals 16 residues. Trimming cost V 0 bases and J 6 bases, with 15 bases left between them. Germline CDR1 reads MGHRA; CDR2 reads YSYEKL.

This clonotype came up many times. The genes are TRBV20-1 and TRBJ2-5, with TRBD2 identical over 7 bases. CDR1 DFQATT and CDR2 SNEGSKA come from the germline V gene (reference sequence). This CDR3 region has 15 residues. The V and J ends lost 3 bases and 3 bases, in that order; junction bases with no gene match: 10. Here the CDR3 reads CSARGGSAAEETQYF. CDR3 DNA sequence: TGCAGTGCTAGGGGGGGGTCGGCAGCGGAAGAGACCCAGTACTTC.

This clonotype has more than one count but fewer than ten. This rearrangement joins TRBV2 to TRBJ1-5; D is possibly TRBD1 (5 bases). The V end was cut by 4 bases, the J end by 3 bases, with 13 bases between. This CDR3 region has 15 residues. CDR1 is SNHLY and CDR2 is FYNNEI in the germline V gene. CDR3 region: CASSGGNSPNQPQHF. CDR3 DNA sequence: TGTGCCAGCAGTGGGGGCAACAGCCCCAATCAGCCCCAGCATTTT.

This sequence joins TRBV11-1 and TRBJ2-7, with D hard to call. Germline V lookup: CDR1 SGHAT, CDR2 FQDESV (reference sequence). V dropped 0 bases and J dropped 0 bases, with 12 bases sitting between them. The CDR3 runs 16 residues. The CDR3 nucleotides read TGTGCCAGCAGCTTAGCGTCCGGCTTCAGCTCCTACGAGCAGTACTTC. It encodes CASSLASGFSSYEQYF.

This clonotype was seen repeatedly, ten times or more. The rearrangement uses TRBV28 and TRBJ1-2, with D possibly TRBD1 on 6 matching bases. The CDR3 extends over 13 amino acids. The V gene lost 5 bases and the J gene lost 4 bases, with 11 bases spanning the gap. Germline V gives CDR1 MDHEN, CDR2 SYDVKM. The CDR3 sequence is CASSGQPSYGYTF. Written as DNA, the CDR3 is TGTGCCAGCAGTGGACAGCCTAGCTATGGCTACACCTTC.

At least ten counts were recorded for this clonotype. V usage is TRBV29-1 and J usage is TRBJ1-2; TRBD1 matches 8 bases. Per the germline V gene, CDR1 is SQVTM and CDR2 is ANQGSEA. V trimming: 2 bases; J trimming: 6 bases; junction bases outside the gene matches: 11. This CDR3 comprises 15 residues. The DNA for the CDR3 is TGCAGCGTTGAATTTCGGCAGGGGGCGCAGAATGGCTACACCTTC. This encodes CSVEFRQGAQNGYTF. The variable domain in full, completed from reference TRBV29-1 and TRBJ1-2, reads SAVISQKPSRDICQRGTSLTIQCQVDSQVTMMFWYRQQPGQSLTLIATANQGSEATYESGFVIDKFPISRPNLTFSTLTVSNMSPEDSSIYLCSVEFRQGAQNGYTFGSGTRLTVV.